Each of the 17 T cell receptor beta chains below was sequenced from the same sample in a study of CD8 T cells in Susac syndrome. 0.5 to 1 ug RNA was reverse transcribed with random hexamers. Each CDR3 protein is one row after TCRdb ran MiXCR on the immunoSEQ multiplex PCR reads. The table shows some 160,000 distinct CDR3 sequences, with under 95% occurring only once. The sequenced sample was CD4+ T cells from PBMCs. All receptors derive from a human donor in good health.

This clonotype came up a few times. J is TRBJ2-1 and V is TRBV28, with D uncertain. CDR1 is MDHEN and CDR2 is SYDVKM in the germline V gene. The V end lost 2 bases, the J end lost 2 bases, and 4 bases lay between the germline ends. The CDR3 has 13 residues. CDR3 sequence (DNA): TGTGCCAGCAGTTTAGACACCTACAATGAGCAGTTCTTC. This translates into CASSLDTYNEQFF.

The chain couples TRBV12-3 or TRBV12-4 to TRBJ2-5; D remains ambiguous. Trimming pared 5 bases from V and 2 bases from J, leaving 12 bases between. CDR3 size: 14 residues. In DNA form, the CDR3 reads TGTGCCAGCAGTCCTCAGAGCGATCAAGAGACCCAGTACTTC. This gives the protein CASSPQSDQETQYF.

V and J are TRBV16 and TRBJ2-7; D unresolved. Trimming removed 4 bases at V and 1 base at J, with 11 bases between. This CDR3 contains 14 residues. In germline, CDR1 is KGHSY, CDR2 FQNENV. The DNA for the CDR3 is TGTGCCAGCAGCCCAACCCCTATATCCTACGAGCAGTACTTC. As protein: CASSPTPISYEQYF.

V and J are TRBV20-1 and TRBJ2-1; 8 nucleotides agree with TRBD2. The CDR3 is 14 amino acids. The V segment lost 6 bases and the J segment 7 bases; nucleotides outside the gene matches: 11. Germline V lookup: CDR1 DFQATT, CDR2 SNEGSKA (reference sequence). The CDR3 loop is CSARTGLAWNEQFF. The CDR3 DNA sequence: TGCAGTGCGAGAACAGGACTAGCATGGAATGAGCAGTTCTTC.

The chain couples TRBV24-1 to TRBJ2-1; D perhaps matches TRBD2 (6 bases). The CDR3 has 15 amino acids. The V gene lost 5 bases and the J gene lost 2 bases, with 12 bases spanning the gap. Germline assignment: CDR1 KGHDR and CDR2 SFDVKD. CDR3 in amino acids: CATSATSRPYNEQFF. The CDR3 bases are TGTGCCACCAGTGCGACTAGTAGACCCTACAATGAGCAGTTCTTC.

The chain recombines TRBV9 with TRBJ1-4; D may be TRBD1 (5 bases). V dropped 2 bases and J dropped 6 bases, with 14 bases sitting between them. Looked up from germline, CDR1 is SGDLS and CDR2 is YYNGEE. CDR3 size: 15 residues. In DNA form, the CDR3 reads TGTGCCAGCAGCGTGGGGACCTCGGGGGATGAAAAACTGTTTTTT. Protein: CASSVGTSGDEKLFF. The variable domain in full, completed from reference TRBV9 and TRBJ1-4, reads DSGVTQTPKHLITATGQRVTLRCSPRSGDLSVYWYQQSLDQGLQFLIQYYNGEERAKGNILERFSAQQFPDLHSELNLSSLELGDSALYFCASSVGTSGDEKLFFGSGTQLSVL.

The V gene is TRBV18, the J gene TRBJ1-4; D is undetermined. Per germline, CDR1 KGHSH and CDR2 LQKENI. Trimming pared 3 bases from V and 5 bases from J, leaving 16 bases between. The CDR3 covers 16 residues. The CDR3 coding sequence is TGTGCCAGCTCACCGGGTGGTGGTCGCAGAAATGAAAAACTGTTTTTT. Translation gives CASSPGGGRRNEKLFF.

This chain links TRBV7-2 with TRBJ2-7; tentative D call: TRBD2 (6 bases). This CDR3 is built from 12 residues. V was clipped by 5 bases and J by 6 bases, with 11 bases between them. Germline V lookup: CDR1 SGHTA, CDR2 FQGNSA. CDR3 amino acids: CASSLYGGEQYF. The DNA for the CDR3 is TGTGCCAGCAGCCTTTACGGGGGCGAGCAGTACTTC.

This sequence joins TRBV3-1 and TRBJ2-1; unclear D gene. The CDR3 runs 14 residues. V was shortened by 1 base and J by 6 bases, with 10 bases between the two germline ends. From germline, CDR1 is LGHDT and CDR2 YNNKEL (reference sequence). The CDR3 is CASSQVPQFNEQFF. The DNA of the CDR3 is TGTGCCAGCAGCCAAGTTCCACAGTTCAATGAGCAGTTCTTC.

This clonotype was seen only once. The chain combines TRBV15 with TRBJ2-7; a weak D match, TRBD2 (6 bases). CDR1 is LNHNV, CDR2 YYDKDF, per germline (reference sequence). Trimming took 8 bases from V and 3 from J, leaving 17 bases between them. The CDR3 is 14 amino acids. The CDR3 DNA reads as TGTGCCACCCGCCGGGGACTCGATGGCTACGAGCAGTACTTC. This encodes CATRRGLDGYEQYF.

The rearrangement joins TRBV11-2 to TRBJ2-7; 9 bases are shared with TRBD1. V lost 1 base, J lost 2 bases, and 6 bases stayed unmatched. This CDR3 has 16 residues. Germline V gene sequence: CDR1 SGHAT, CDR2 FQNNGV. The CDR3 region has the DNA TGTGCCAGCAGCTTAGGGCACACAGGGGGCCCCTACGAGCAGTACTTC. Amino acid sequence: CASSLGHTGGPYEQYF.

The chain has TRBV5-1 and TRBJ2-1; D gene ambiguous. Between the trimmed V and J ends, which lost 4 bases and 5 bases, there was a span of 16 bases. Germline CDR1 reads SGHRS; CDR2 reads YFSETQ. This CDR3 is built from 15 residues. This CDR3 reads CASSLGPALNNEQFF. CDR3 DNA: TGCGCCAGCAGCCTTGGTCCAGCTCTCAACAATGAGCAGTTCTTC.

The chain recombines TRBV18 with TRBJ2-5; TRBD1 is a possible D gene (6 bases). The CDR3 sequence is 13 residues long. Trimming stripped 1 base from V and 3 bases from J, with 6 bases between. Germline loops: CDR1 KGHSH, CDR2 LQKENI. The CDR3 reads CASSPRDKETQYF. The CDR3 nucleotides read TGTGCCAGCTCACCACGGGACAAAGAGACCCAGTACTTC.

The gene calls are TRBV10-3 and TRBJ1-2, with D possibly TRBD1 on 6 matching bases. Germline V lookup: CDR1 ENHRY, CDR2 SYGVKD. V shed 3 bases and J shed 0 bases, with 11 bases lying between them. The CDR3 is 15 residues long. The DNA for the CDR3 is TGTGCCATCAGTGATCCCACAGGGACTAACTATGGCTACACCTTC. This translates into CAISDPTGTNYGYTF.

CDR3 sequence: CASNASGPRGQETQYF. The CDR3 DNA sequence: TGTGCCAGCAATGCCTCCGGGCCAAGGGGCCAAGAGACCCAGTACTTC. The V and J genes are TRBV2 and TRBJ2-5, with TRBD1 as a possible D gene (5 bases). Germline CDR1 and CDR2: SNHLY and FYNNEI. The CDR3 loop spans 16 amino acids. V shed 7 bases and J shed 1 base, with 19 bases lying between them.

The table lists this clonotype with a count of one. This rearrangement joins TRBV2 to TRBJ1-1, with 9 positions matching TRBD1. The CDR3 covers 12 residues. Germline CDR1 reads SNHLY; CDR2 reads FYNNEI. V shed 3 bases and J 11 bases; nucleotides not matched to a gene: 4. CDR3 nucleotides: TGTGCCAGCAGTGAGAGGGACAGGGTGGCTTTCTTT. It is translated as CASSERDRVAFF.

The V call is TRBV29-1, the J call TRBJ1-4; D remains unclear. V lost 5 bases and J 4 bases, leaving 11 bases between the germline ends. CDR1 and CDR2 (germline): SQVTM, ANQGSEA. This CDR3 is built from 13 residues. The CDR3 DNA follows: TGCAGCGTTAAATCGAGATTTAATGAAAAACTGTTTTTT. It translates to CSVKSRFNEKLFF.